The present T cell receptor (beta chain) was sequenced within a study of identical twins. Whole-study results and caveats: Twins' surplus sharing was weaker for beta out-of-frame sequences.

MiXCR, run by TCRdb on the 5' RACE reads, gives a single entry per CDR3 protein. The sample lists roughly 1,500,000 distinct CDR3 sequences, roughly 35% occurring once. The V gene lost 0 bases and the J gene lost 6 bases, with 8 bases spanning the gap. This CDR3 contains 14 residues. CDR1 LGHNA and CDR2 YNFKEQ come from the germline V gene. For this clonotype: Its target is unknown.

The chain carries TRBV4-2 and TRBJ2-2; D unclear. Sequenced material: cord blood. The TCR comes from a newborn girl in good health. The CDR3 loop reads CASSQEGLAGELFF. Here the CDR3 DNA reads TGTGCCAGCAGCCAAGAAGGCCTAGCCGGGGAGCTGTTTTTT.